This record concerns one T cell receptor (beta chain) sequence. What it binds is unknown. This entry comes from a study of immune evolution from preneoplasia to lung adenocarcinoma. Whole-study context: HLA loss of heterozygosity: under 7.5% AIS, around 16% MIA, approximately 31% ADC, none AAH. Whole-study results and caveats: Top clone frequencies peaked in normal lung, apparently declining through invasive adenocarcinoma. Highest clonality occurred in KRAS-mutant, not EGFR-mutant or double wild-type, nodules.

Generated by immunoSEQ multiplex PCR, the TCRdb table keeps only in-frame clones and is missing some. The sample contains 7,500 to 9,500 clones, approximately 80% of which appear only once. Specimen: FFPE minimally invasive lung adenocarcinoma tissue. This sequence was found in a donor at least 70 years old with lung adenocarcinoma.

In DNA, the CDR3 is TGTGCCAGCAGTTTGAGGGATTCTGGAAACACCATATATTTT. Its translation is CASSLRDSGNTIYF. This chain uses TRBV28 with TRBJ1-3; D unclear. The germline V gene encodes CDR1 MDHEN and CDR2 SYDVKM. V dropped 3 bases and J dropped 1 base, with 7 bases sitting between them. The CDR3 runs 14 residues.